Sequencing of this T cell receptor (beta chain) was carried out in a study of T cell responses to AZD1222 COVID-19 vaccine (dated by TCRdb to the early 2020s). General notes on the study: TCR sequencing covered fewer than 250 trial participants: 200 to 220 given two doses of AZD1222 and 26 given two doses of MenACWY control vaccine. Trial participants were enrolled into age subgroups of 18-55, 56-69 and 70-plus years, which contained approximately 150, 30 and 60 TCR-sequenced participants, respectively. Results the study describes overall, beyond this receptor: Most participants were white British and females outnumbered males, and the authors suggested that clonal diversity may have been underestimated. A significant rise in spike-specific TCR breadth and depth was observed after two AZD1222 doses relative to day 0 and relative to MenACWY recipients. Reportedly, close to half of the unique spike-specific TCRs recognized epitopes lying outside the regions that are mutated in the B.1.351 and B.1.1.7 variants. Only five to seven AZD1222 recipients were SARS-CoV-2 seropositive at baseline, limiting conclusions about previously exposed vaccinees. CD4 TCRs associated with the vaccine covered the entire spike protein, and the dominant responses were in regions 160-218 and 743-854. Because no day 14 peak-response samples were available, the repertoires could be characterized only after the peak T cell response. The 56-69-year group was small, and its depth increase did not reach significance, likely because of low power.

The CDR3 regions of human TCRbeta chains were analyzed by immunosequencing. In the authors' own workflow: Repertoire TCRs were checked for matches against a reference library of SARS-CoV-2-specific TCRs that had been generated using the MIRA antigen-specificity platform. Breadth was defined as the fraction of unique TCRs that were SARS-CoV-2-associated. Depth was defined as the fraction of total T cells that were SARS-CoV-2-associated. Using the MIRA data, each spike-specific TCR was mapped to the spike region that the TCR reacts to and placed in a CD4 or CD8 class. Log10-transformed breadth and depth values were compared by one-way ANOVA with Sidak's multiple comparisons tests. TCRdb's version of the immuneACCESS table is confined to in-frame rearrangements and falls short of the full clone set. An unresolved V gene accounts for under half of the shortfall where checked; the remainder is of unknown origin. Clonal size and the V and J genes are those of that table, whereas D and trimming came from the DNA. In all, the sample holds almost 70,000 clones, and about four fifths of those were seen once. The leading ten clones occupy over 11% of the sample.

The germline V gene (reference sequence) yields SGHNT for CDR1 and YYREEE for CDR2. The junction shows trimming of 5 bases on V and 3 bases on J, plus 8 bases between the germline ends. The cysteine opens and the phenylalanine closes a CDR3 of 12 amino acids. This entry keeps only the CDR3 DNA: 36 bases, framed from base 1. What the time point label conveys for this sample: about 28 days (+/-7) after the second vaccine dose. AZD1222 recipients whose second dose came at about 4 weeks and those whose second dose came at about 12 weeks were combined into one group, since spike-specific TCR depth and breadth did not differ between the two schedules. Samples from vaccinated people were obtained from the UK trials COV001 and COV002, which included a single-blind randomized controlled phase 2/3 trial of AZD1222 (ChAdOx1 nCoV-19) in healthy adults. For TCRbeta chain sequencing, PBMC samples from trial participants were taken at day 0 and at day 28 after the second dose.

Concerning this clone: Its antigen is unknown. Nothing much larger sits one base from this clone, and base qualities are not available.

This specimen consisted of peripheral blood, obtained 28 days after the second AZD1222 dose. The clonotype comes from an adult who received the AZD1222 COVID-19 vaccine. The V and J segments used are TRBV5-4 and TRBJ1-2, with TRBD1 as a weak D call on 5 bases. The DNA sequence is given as TGTGCCAGCAGGGGAGGGGACTATGGCTACACCTTC. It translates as CASRGGDYGYTF.